The next 30 T cell receptor beta chains were all read from a single sample in a study of cytomegalovirus exposure and HLA in healthy donors. Primers included in the PCR were 60 Vbeta and 13 Jbeta primers. Profiling relied on immunoSEQ multiplex PCR, and the TCRdb table lists in-frame clones only, not all of them. The sample records about 140,000 clones, around 75% being singletons. The specimen sequenced was PBMCs. These TCRs come from a woman under 40 in good health and CMV-seronegative.

V usage is TRBV30 and J usage is TRBJ1-4; 9 bases map to TRBD1. Germline CDR1 and CDR2: GTSNPN and SVGIG (reference sequence). The V and J ends lost 3 bases and 3 bases, in that order; junction bases with no gene match: 8. This CDR3 contains 16 residues. CDR3 region: CAWSLNRGLANEKLFF. In DNA, the CDR3 is TGTGCCTGGAGCCTTAACAGGGGGCTGGCTAATGAAAAACTGTTTTTT. Together with reference TRBV30 and TRBJ1-4, the CDR3 gives the full variable domain: SQTIHQWPATLVQPVGSPLSLECTVEGTSNPNLYWYRQAAGRGLQLLFYSVGIGQISSEVPQNLSASRPQDRQFILSSKKLLLSDSGFYLCAWSLNRGLANEKLFFGSGTQLSVL.

The gene calls are TRBV12-5 and TRBJ2-4, with a possible D match to TRBD1 (5 bases). Per germline, CDR1 LGHNT and CDR2 FRNRAP. Trimming pared 3 bases from V and 1 base from J, leaving 7 bases between. This CDR3 comprises 14 residues. The CDR3 DNA reads TGTGCTAGTGGTTTCCGACAGGCCAAAAACATTCAGTACTTC. It translates to CASGFRQAKNIQYF.

The sample holds a few counts of this clone. The rearrangement joins TRBV28 to TRBJ1-2; TRBD1 agrees at 9 bases. Unmatched junction bases numbered 16, after V lost 6 bases and J lost 5 bases. CDR3 length: 17 residues. Per germline, CDR1 MDHEN and CDR2 SYDVKM. This CDR3 is CASSTEGGQGTPYGYTF. CDR3 nucleotide sequence: TGTGCCAGCAGCACCGAGGGAGGACAGGGGACGCCGTATGGCTACACCTTC.

This chain joins TRBV27 and TRBJ2-1; a weak D match, TRBD1 (5 bases). CDR3 length: 16 amino acids. CDR1 and CDR2 from the germline V gene are MNHEY and SMNVEV (reference sequence). Trimming pared 5 bases from V and 3 bases from J, leaving 17 bases between. DNA of the CDR3: TGTGCCAGCAGTACCGCTGTAGGACAATACTACAATGAGCAGTTCTTC. As protein: CASSTAVGQYYNEQFF.

V is TRBV2 and J is TRBJ1-6; D ambiguous. Per germline, CDR1 SNHLY and CDR2 FYNNEI. This CDR3 spans 12 amino acids. V was shortened by 6 bases and J by 11 bases, with 11 bases between the two germline ends. The CDR3 loop is CASRGTGTPLHF. CDR3 sequence (DNA): TGTGCCAGCAGGGGCACGGGGACACCCCTCCACTTT. The full variable domain, its missing parts supplied by reference TRBV2 and TRBJ1-6, is EPEVTQTPSHQVTQMGQEVILRCVPISNHLYFYWYRQILGQKVEFLVSFYNNEISEKSEIFDDQFSVERPDGSNFTLKIRSTKLEDSAMYFCASRGTGTPLHFGNGTRLTVT.

Only one count was recorded for this clone. This chain joins TRBV5-4 and TRBJ2-5; 8 bases line up with TRBD2. After removal of 0 bases from V and 4 bases from J, the junction contained 5 bases not matched to a gene. This CDR3 is built from 15 residues. Germline values: CDR1 SGHNT, CDR2 YYREEE (reference sequence). The DNA of the CDR3 is TGTGCCAGCAGCTTGGTGGGACTAGGCGGAGAGACCCAGTACTTC. This sequence encodes CASSLVGLGGETQYF.

V gene TRBV19 combines with J gene TRBJ2-3; D perhaps matches TRBD2 (5 bases). The ends were cut back, 5 bases at V and 2 bases at J, with 11 bases in the middle. CDR1 is LNHDA, CDR2 SQIVND, per germline (reference sequence). The CDR3 runs to 14 residues. The CDR3 DNA follows: TGTGCCAGTAGTTGGTCGGACTTCACAGATACGCAGTATTTT. Residues: CASSWSDFTDTQYF.

Only a few counts were recorded for this clone. The chain employs TRBV5-8 and TRBJ2-2; 9 positions match TRBD2. Germline V CDR1 and CDR2: SGHTS, YDEGEE. The CDR3 extends over 17 amino acids. With 4 bases clipped from V and 3 bases from J, the junction kept 10 bases outside the gene matches. CDR3 DNA: TGTGCCAGCAGCGGGGGGACTAGCACATTATACACCGGGGAGCTGTTTTTT. Its translation is CASSGGTSTLYTGELFF. Looking up the rest from reference TRBV5-8 and TRBJ2-2 gives the full variable domain: EAGVTQSPTHLIKTRGQQATLRCSPISGHTSVYWYQQALGLGLQFLLWYDEGEERNRGNFPPRFSGRQFPNYSSELNVNALELEDSALYLCASSGGTSTLYTGELFFGEGSRLTVL.

The chain combines TRBV7-9 with TRBJ2-3, with 9 bases aligning to TRBD1. This CDR3 has 15 amino acids. The germline gives CDR1 SEHNR, CDR2 FQNEAQ (reference sequence). The junction had 3 bases not matched to a gene; V was cut back by 5 bases and J by 0 bases. CDR3: CASSQGTGSTDTQYF. CDR3 nucleotides: TGTGCCAGCAGCCAAGGGACAGGGAGCACAGATACGCAGTATTTT.

The genes are TRBV19 and TRBJ1-1; D perhaps matches TRBD1 (5 bases). Trimming shortened V by 3 bases and J by 5 bases, and 16 bases separated the two germline ends. Germline-derived CDR1 and CDR2 are LNHDA and SQIVND (reference sequence). The CDR3 runs to 15 residues. In DNA, the CDR3 is TGTGCCAGTAGTATTTCATGGGGGGTAGGTACTGAAGCTTTCTTT. Translation gives CASSISWGVGTEAFF.

The chain links TRBV5-5 to TRBJ1-1, with 10 bases aligning to TRBD1. V was pared by 1 base and J by 5 bases, with 5 bases of the junction left unmatched. This CDR3 contains 15 residues. From germline, CDR1 is SGHKS and CDR2 YYEKEE (reference sequence). CDR3 sequence (DNA): TGTGCCAGCAGCTTGACTGGACAGGGGGTAACTGAAGCTTTCTTT. This sequence encodes CASSLTGQGVTEAFF.

The genes are TRBV5-1 and TRBJ1-1, with 7 nucleotides matching TRBD1. The CDR3 totals 15 residues. Germline assignment: CDR1 SGHRS and CDR2 YFSETQ. With 4 bases clipped from V and 6 bases from J, the junction kept 12 bases outside the gene matches. CDR3 residues: CASSLTTGQGAEAFF. CDR3 nucleotides: TGCGCCAGCAGCCTAACTACGGGCCAGGGGGCTGAAGCTTTCTTT.

This chain links TRBV29-1 with TRBJ2-3, with 8 bases fitting TRBD1. Trimming cost V 6 bases and J 0 bases; bases outside gene matches: 8. CDR3 length equals 15 residues. Germline-derived CDR1 and CDR2 are SQVTM and ANQGSEA. The CDR3 DNA reads TGCAGCGTCCTTGATACAGGGGGTAGCACAGATACGCAGTATTTT. Its protein is CSVLDTGGSTDTQYF.

The chain is built from TRBV27 and TRBJ1-1; D might be TRBD1 (6 bases). The CDR3 runs 13 residues. V lost 6 bases to trimming and J lost 1 base, with 9 bases between them. Germline CDR1 MNHEY, CDR2 SMNVEV (reference sequence). The CDR3 DNA is TGTGCCAGCAGGGGACACACGAACACTGAAGCTTTCTTT. Translation gives CASRGHTNTEAFF.

On this clone: The junction does not match germline at one end; this may be a read error. The chain uses TRBV7-9 and TRBJ2-3, with 12 bases matching TRBD2. The CDR3 covers 16 residues. Germline-derived CDR1 and CDR2 are SEHNR and FQNEAQ (reference sequence). CDR3 protein: CSSTLGTSGSTDTQYF. As DNA, the CDR3 is TGTTCCAGCACCCTAGGGACTAGCGGGAGCACAGATACGCAGTATTTT.

This clone was counted a single time. The chain has TRBV18 and TRBJ1-5; 9 bases align to TRBD1. V shed 2 bases and J 2 bases; nucleotides not matched to a gene: 7. Germline loops: CDR1 KGHSH, CDR2 LQKENI. The CDR3 is 17 amino acids. CDR3 protein: CASSPGGQGLGNQPQHF. The CDR3 region has the DNA TGTGCCAGCTCACCAGGCGGACAGGGGTTGGGCAATCAGCCCCAGCATTTT.

This clone was seen just once. V and J are TRBV6-1 and TRBJ2-3, with TRBD2 matching 8 bases. CDR3 length: 15 amino acids. Trimming cost V 7 bases and J 2 bases; bases outside gene matches: 8. Per the germline V gene, CDR1 is MNHNS and CDR2 is SASEGT. CDR3 sequence: CASTGLAITTDTQYF. CDR3 DNA: TGTGCCAGCACTGGACTAGCCATTACCACAGATACGCAGTATTTT.

V and J are TRBV6-5 and TRBJ2-5; D is undetermined. CDR3 length: 14 residues. V lost 5 bases and J lost 1, with 11 bases in between. From germline, CDR1 is MNHEY and CDR2 SVGAGI. CDR3 in DNA: TGTGCCAGCAGTACACCGCTGTCCCAAGAGACCCAGTACTTC. Translating it yields CASSTPLSQETQYF.

J is TRBJ1-5 and V is TRBV19, with D unclear. Germline V gene lookup returns CDR1 LNHDA and CDR2 SQIVND (reference sequence). The CDR3 is made up of 13 amino acids. Trimming left V 3 bases short and J 6 bases short, with 9 bases between. CDR3: CASSIIGLQPQHF. The CDR3 DNA reads TGTGCCAGTAGTATTATCGGACTTCAGCCCCAGCATTTT.

V is TRBV23-1 and J is TRBJ1-2; D is possibly TRBD1 (5 bases). TRBV23-1 is filed as an ORF, its function uncertain. V lost 8 bases to trimming and J lost 2 bases, with 15 bases between them. The CDR3 is 14 residues long. The CDR3 here is CASDRDSINYGYTF. CDR3 in DNA: TGCGCCAGCGACCGAGACAGTATAAACTATGGCTACACCTTC.

The V call is TRBV5-1, the J call TRBJ1-5; 8 nucleotides agree with TRBD1. CDR3 length: 15 residues. With V trimmed by 0 bases and J by 6 bases, 5 bases remained unmatched. The germline V gene has CDR1 SGHRS and CDR2 YFSETQ. In DNA, the CDR3 is TGCGCCAGCAGCTTGGGGGCAGGGGGCGGTCAGCCCCAGCATTTT. This sequence encodes CASSLGAGGGQPQHF.

The CDR3 loop is CASSLDQGAYEQYF. In DNA form, the CDR3 reads TGTGCCAGCAGCTTGGACCAGGGGGCCTACGAGCAGTACTTC. The chain couples TRBV5-4 to TRBJ2-7, with 7 positions matching TRBD1. This CDR3 region has 14 residues. V trimming: 0 bases; J trimming: 2 bases; junction bases outside the gene matches: 2. Germline CDR1 SGHNT, CDR2 YYREEE (reference sequence).

The rearrangement joins TRBV5-1 to TRBJ2-7; D perhaps matches TRBD1 (6 bases). V was trimmed by 4 bases and J by 0 bases, leaving 11 bases between them. The CDR3 contains 14 residues. Germline CDR1 SGHRS, CDR2 YFSETQ. CDR3 bases: TGCGCCAGCAGCCCTACAGGGCCCTCCTACGAGCAGTACTTC. This sequence encodes CASSPTGPSYEQYF.

The rearrangement joins TRBV2 to TRBJ2-5; D not certain. The CDR3 runs to 12 residues. Looked up from germline, CDR1 is SNHLY and CDR2 is FYNNEI. The V and J ends lost 0 bases and 11 bases respectively, with 10 bases between them. The chain's CDR3 is CASSEALREQYF. Written as DNA, the CDR3 is TGTGCCAGCAGTGAAGCGCTCCGAGAGCAGTACTTC.

This clone is a singleton in its sample. Mismatch with germline at one junction end may stem from a read error. The V call is TRBV7-7, the J call TRBJ2-7; D perhaps matches TRBD2 (5 bases). Germline V CDR1 and CDR2: SSHAT, FNYEAQ (reference sequence). The CDR3 is 14 amino acids. CDR3 protein: CASSSGLTGGEQYF. In DNA, the CDR3 is TGTGCTAGCAGCTCGGGTCTAACTGGAGGAGAGCAGTACTTC. The full variable domain, in which reference TRBV7-7 and TRBJ2-7 provide the parts outside the CDR3, is GAGVSQSPRYKVTKRGQDVTLRCDPISSHATLYWYQQALGQGPEFLTYFNYEAQPDKSGLPSDRFSAERPEGSISTLTIQRTEQRDSAMYRCASSSGLTGGEQYFGPGTRLTVT.

V is TRBV18 and J is TRBJ2-7, with D perhaps TRBD2 (6 bases). The CDR3 has 14 residues. Per the germline V gene, CDR1 is KGHSH and CDR2 is LQKENI. V was trimmed by 3 bases and J by 5 bases, leaving 14 bases between them. CDR3 DNA: TGTGCCAGCTCACCGTTAGGAGGGAGCAACGAGCAGTACTTC. This sequence encodes CASSPLGGSNEQYF. Looking up the rest from reference TRBV18 and TRBJ2-7 gives the full variable domain: NAGVMQNPRHLVRRRGQEARLRCSPMKGHSHVYWYRQLPEEGLKFMVYLQKENIIDESGMPKERFSAEFPKEGPSILRIQQVVRGDSAAYFCASSPLGGSNEQYFGPGTRLTVT.

J is TRBJ1-2 and V is TRBV6-6; TRBD1 matches 7 bases. Germline CDR1 reads MNHNY; CDR2 reads SVGAGI (reference sequence). V lost 1 base, J lost 2 bases, and 1 base stayed unmatched. The CDR3 consists of 14 residues. CDR3: CASSYLTGNYGYTF. The CDR3 region has the DNA TGTGCCAGCAGTTACTTGACAGGGAACTATGGCTACACCTTC.

This chain connects TRBV2 to TRBJ2-5; 7 bases are a match to TRBD1. Germline V gives CDR1 SNHLY, CDR2 FYNNEI. J gave up 5 bases and V 7 bases, and 4 bases lay outside the gene matches. The CDR3 runs to 12 residues. CDR3 region: CASKRQGETQYF. CDR3 in DNA: TGTGCCAGCAAAAGACAGGGCGAGACCCAGTACTTC.

The rearrangement joins TRBV19 to TRBJ2-7; the match to TRBD1 covers 9 bases. Looked up from germline, CDR1 is LNHDA and CDR2 is SQIVND (reference sequence). After removal of 11 bases from V and 4 bases from J, the junction contained 15 bases not matched to a gene. The CDR3 has 15 amino acids. The CDR3 coding sequence is TGTGCCTGCGAGTCTCTGGGACAGGGCGAATACGAGCAGTACGTC. Its translation is CACESLGQGEYEQYV.

The V call is TRBV10-3, the J call TRBJ1-1, with unresolved D. The CDR3 contains 13 residues. The V end lost 4 bases, the J end lost 0 bases, and 6 bases lay between the germline ends. Germline V gene lookup returns CDR1 ENHRY and CDR2 SYGVKD. The CDR3 loop is CAISANMNTEAFF. DNA of the CDR3: TGTGCCATCAGTGCCAACATGAACACTGAAGCTTTCTTT.